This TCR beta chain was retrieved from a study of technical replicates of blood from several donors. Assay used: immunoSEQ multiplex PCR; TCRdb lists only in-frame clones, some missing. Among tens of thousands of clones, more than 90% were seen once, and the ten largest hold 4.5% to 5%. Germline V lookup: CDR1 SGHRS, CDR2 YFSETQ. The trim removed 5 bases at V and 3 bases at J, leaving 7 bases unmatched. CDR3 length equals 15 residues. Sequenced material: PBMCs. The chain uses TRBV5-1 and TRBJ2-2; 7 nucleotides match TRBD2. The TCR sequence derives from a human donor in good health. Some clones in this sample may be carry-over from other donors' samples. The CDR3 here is CASRRGGGDTGELFF. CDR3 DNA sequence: TGCGCCAGCAGGAGGGGCGGGGGAGACACCGGGGAGCTGTTTTTT. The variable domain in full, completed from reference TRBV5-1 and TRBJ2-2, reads KAGVTQTPRYLIKTRGQQVTLSCSPISGHRSVSWYQQTPGQGLQFLFEYFSETQRNKGNFPGRFSGRQFSNSRSEMNVSTLELGDSALYLCASRRGGGDTGELFFGEGSRLTVL.